A selection of T cell receptor beta chains follows, all from one sample in a study of blood T cell repertoires in COVID-19. Measured with immunoSEQ multiplex PCR; TCRdb has only the in-frame clones, and not every one. Of about 120,000 clones in the sample, about three quarters were seen once. The sample was peripheral blood. These receptors came from a human donor with acute or convalescent COVID-19. The donor label of this sample is uncertain. CDR3s leave out the opening cysteine and the closing phenylalanine or tryptophan. Only some rows state a clone size, as once, few, many or a class for expanded clones.

abundance | v_gene | len | CDR3aa
. | TRBV28 | 13 | ASSTGLAHTGELF
. | TRBV5-1 | 15 | ASSFGTSGGARETQY
. | TRBV9 | 13 | ASSRGLAEYNEQF
. | TRBV19 | 11 | ASRGTGREKLF
. | TRBV3-1/TRBV3-2 | 13 | ASSPVRGDYEKLF
. | TRBV14 | 11 | ASSQGRAYGYT
. | TRBV4-1 | 12 | ASSHLRGTGELF
. | TRBV10-2 | 16 | ASSETPLVAGGIDTQY
once | TRBV5-1 | 12 | ASSLGTGTDTQY
. | TRBV5-1 | 16 | ASSSGTGGAKLTGELF
. | TRBV4-1 | 18 | ASSQVYRDREFGRGNTIY
. | TRBV19 | 14 | ASSILGTGVTDTQY
. | TRBV10-3 | 12 | AISVAGGTGELF
. | TRBV24-1 | 11 | ATSDPGASAQY
once | TRBV29-1 | 11 | SVKGVGNTEAF
. | TRBV9 | 13 | ASSQGAAGGYGYT
. | TRBV14 | 13 | ASSPQEGRHYGYT
. | TRBV19 | 13 | ASSQQGPATDTQY
few | TRBV4-1 | 12 | ASSQVTGFTEAF
. | TRBV30 | 14 | AWNRGDPTEGREAF
. | TRBV6-1 | 15 | ASSGSTAYVVTDTQY